This section outlines one TCR beta chain sequence together with its context. The antigen remains undetermined. This CDR3 has 14 amino acids. The germline gives CDR1 LGHNA, CDR2 YSLEER. V was pared by 1 base and J by 5 bases, with 9 bases between. The data belong to a study of radiation and T cells in renal cell carcinoma. The overall study: Nephrectomy followed 15 Gy stereotactic body radiation by 4 weeks. Study findings and constraints: Pretreatment tumor biopsies were lacking, so baseline clonotypes are unknown. From baseline, blood top tumor clonotypes peaked at 2 weeks post-radiation.

Sequenced by immunoSEQ multiplex PCR; TCRdb stores in-frame clones only, minus some. The profile shows around 130,000 clones, around 90% of them singletons. Time point here: blood 2 weeks post-SBRT. The treatment here: 15 Gy SBRT to primary tumor, nephrectomy 4 weeks later. This sample comprised blood, obtained from a patient whose treatment included radiotherapy and nephrectomy. V is TRBV4-3 and J is TRBJ2-4; D not resolved. The sequence came from a woman in her 70s with renal cell carcinoma. The CDR3 reads CASSQGSGQNIQYF. The CDR3 nucleotides read TGCGCCAGCAGCCAAGGATCAGGACAAAACATTCAGTACTTC.